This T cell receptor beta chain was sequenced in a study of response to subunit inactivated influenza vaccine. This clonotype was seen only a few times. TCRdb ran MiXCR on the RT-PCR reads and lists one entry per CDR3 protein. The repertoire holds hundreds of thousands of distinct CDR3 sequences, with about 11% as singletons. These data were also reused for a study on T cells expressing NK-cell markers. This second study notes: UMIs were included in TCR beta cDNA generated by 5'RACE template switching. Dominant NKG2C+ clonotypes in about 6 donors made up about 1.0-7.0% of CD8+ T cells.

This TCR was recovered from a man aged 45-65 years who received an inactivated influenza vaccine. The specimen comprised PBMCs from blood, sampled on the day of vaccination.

The CDR3 protein is CAWNPTADTQYF. The CDR3 region has the DNA TGTGCCTGGAACCCGACGGCAGATACGCAGTATTTT. This chain connects TRBV30 to TRBJ2-3, with no clear D. The CDR3 is 12 residues long. Germline-derived CDR1 and CDR2 are GTSNPN and SVGIG (reference sequence). V lost 4 bases and J 4 bases, leaving 9 bases between the germline ends.